The present entry profiles one T cell receptor (beta chain) with its context. These data come from a study of T-cell memory formation after mild COVID-19. TCRdb re-called the 5' RACE reads with MiXCR, one entry per CDR3 protein. The data hold 200,000 to 250,000 distinct CDR3 sequences, with about 15% observed a single time. The CDR3 loop spans 16 amino acids. From germline, CDR1 is MNHEY and CDR2 SMNVEV (reference sequence). V was shortened by 3 bases and J by 1 base, with 13 bases between the two germline ends. The material sequenced was PBMCs or a T cell subset sorted from them (not recorded which). The chain has TRBV27 and TRBJ1-5, with D tentatively TRBD1 (5 bases). The receptor was derived from a man in his late teens or twenties who had mild COVID-19 (a few samples of this study predate the infection). Cell type and time point are not known. CDR3 in amino acids: CASSFRGNGSNQPQHF. The CDR3 nucleotides read TGTGCCAGCAGTTTCCGGGGGAACGGGAGCAATCAGCCCCAGCATTTT.